The clone carrying this T cell receptor beta chain has a handful of counts. Its antigen is undetermined. This CDR3 contains 15 residues. CDR1 is SGHRS and CDR2 is YFSETQ in the germline V gene. V was clipped by 4 bases and J by 0 bases, with 11 bases between them. The record originates from a study of identical twins. Findings and limits, study-wide: Weaker excess twin sharing was seen among beta out-of-frame sequences. The authors noted that invariant MAIT and iNKT cells could partly confound zero-insertion analyses. In cord blood, abundant beta clonotypes had fewer insertions; memory showed no trend.

Each CDR3 protein is one row after TCRdb ran MiXCR on the 5' RACE reads. In the table there are approximately 700,000 distinct CDR3 sequences, around 6.1% of which are singletons. Donors uniformly comprised healthy Caucasians. The receptor was derived from a man aged 18 to 29 in good health. This chain links TRBV5-1 with TRBJ2-1, with D possibly being TRBD1 (6 bases). The sample consisted of naive T cells sorted from blood. The CDR3 sequence is CASSAQGGSYNEQFF. CDR3 in DNA: TGCGCCAGCAGCGCACAGGGTGGCTCCTACAATGAGCAGTTCTTC.